Following are 2 T cell receptor beta chains from one sample sequenced in a study of blood T cell repertoires in COVID-19. Method: immunoSEQ multiplex PCR; TCRdb's copy keeps in-frame clones and lacks some. The sample holds approximately 77,000 clones, roughly 78% seen once. Sequenced input: peripheral blood. These receptors were collected from a woman between 65 and 79 years old with acute or convalescent COVID-19.

V gene TRBV4-1 combines with J gene TRBJ1-5; D perhaps matches TRBD1 (6 bases). Between the trimmed V and J ends, which lost 0 bases and 7 bases, there was a span of 13 bases. The CDR3 sequence is 15 residues long. The germline V gene has CDR1 MGHRA and CDR2 YSYEKL. This chain's CDR3 is CASSQDGRGGQPQHF. For the CDR3, the DNA is TGCGCCAGCAGCCAAGATGGCAGGGGCGGACAGCCCCAGCATTTT.

The chain has TRBV6-1 and TRBJ1-2; unclear D gene. The CDR3 is 18 residues long. With 3 bases removed from V and 8 bases from J, the gap between germline ends came to 28 bases. CDR1 is MNHNS, CDR2 SASEGT, per germline. For the CDR3, the DNA is TGTGCCAGCAGTGAGATATGGAGGATGAGACCCCCCGTGTGGGGCTACACCTTC. It is translated as CASSEIWRMRPPVWGYTF.